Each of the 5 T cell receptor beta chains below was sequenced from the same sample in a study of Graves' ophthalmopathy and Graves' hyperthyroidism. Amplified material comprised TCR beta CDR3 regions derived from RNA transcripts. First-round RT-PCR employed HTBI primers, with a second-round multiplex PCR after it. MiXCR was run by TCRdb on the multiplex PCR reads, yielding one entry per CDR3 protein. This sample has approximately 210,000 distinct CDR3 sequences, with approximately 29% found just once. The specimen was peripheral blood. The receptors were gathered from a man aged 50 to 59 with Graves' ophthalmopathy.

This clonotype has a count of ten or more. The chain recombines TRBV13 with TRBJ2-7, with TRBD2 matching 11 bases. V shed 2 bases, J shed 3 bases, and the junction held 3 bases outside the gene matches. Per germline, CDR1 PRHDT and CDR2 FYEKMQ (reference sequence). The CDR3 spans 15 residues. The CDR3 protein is CASSLRGLAVYEQYF. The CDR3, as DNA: TGTGCCAGCAGCTTAAGGGGACTAGCGGTCTACGAGCAGTACTTC.

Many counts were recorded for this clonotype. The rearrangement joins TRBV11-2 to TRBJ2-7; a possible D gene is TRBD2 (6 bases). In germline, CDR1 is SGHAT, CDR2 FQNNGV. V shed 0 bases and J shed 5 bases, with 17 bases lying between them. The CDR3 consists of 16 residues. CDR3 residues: CASSLDRVTSFNEQYF. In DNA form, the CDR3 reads TGTGCCAGCAGCTTAGATCGAGTGACTAGTTTTAACGAGCAGTACTTC. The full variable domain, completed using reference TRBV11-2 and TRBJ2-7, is EAGVAQSPRYKIIEKRQSVAFWCNPISGHATLYWYQQILGQGPKLLIQFQNNGVVDDSQLPKDRFSAERLKGVDSTLKIQPAKLEDSAVYLCASSLDRVTSFNEQYFGPGTRLTVT.

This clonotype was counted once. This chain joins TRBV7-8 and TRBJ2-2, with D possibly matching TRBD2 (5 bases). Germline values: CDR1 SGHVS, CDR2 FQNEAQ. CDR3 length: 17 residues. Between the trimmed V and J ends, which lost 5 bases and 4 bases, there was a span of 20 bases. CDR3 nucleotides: TGTGCCAGCAGCCAAGGAGGCGGAGCGTTGGGCACCGGGGAGCTGTTTTTT. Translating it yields CASSQGGGALGTGELFF.

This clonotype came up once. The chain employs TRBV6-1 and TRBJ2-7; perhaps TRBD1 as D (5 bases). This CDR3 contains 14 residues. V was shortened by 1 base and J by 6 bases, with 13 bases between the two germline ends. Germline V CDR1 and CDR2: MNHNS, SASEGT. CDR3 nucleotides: TGTGCCAGCAGTGAAGGGGTGGGTCAGGGCGAGCAGTACTTC. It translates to CASSEGVGQGEQYF.

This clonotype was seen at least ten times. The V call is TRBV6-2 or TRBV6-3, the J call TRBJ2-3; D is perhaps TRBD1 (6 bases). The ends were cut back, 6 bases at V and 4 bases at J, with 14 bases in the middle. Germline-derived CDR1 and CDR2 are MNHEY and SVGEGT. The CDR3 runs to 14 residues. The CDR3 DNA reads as TGTGCCAGCAGGAACAGGGAGATGGCAGATACGCAGTATTTT. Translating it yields CASRNREMADTQYF.